The 11 T cell receptor beta chains listed next were all sequenced from one sample in a study of T cells after yellow fever vaccination (dated by TCRdb to the late 2010s). Libraries came from 5' RACE. Reads for this sample came from an Illumina HiSeq 2500. TCRdb handled the public reads itself, with Q25 trimming in fastp and clone calling in MiXCR, and kept productive beta chains. Rows are unified per CDR3 protein, each entry keeping the most common DNA and genes. The sample table holds hundreds of thousands of distinct CDR3 sequences, of which approximately 13% were seen once. The ten biggest clones cover just under 15% of the sample. The meaning of the sample's treatment or condition label: live attenuated yellow fever vaccine strain. The sample consisted of PBMCs, taken on the day of the yellow fever booster vaccination. The receptors stem from a man in his thirties or forties who received the YFV17D yellow fever vaccine.

This clonotype showed up just a few times. This sequence joins TRBV7-2 and TRBJ2-3; maybe TRBD1 (6 bases). The CDR3 runs to 14 residues. Per germline, CDR1 SGHTA and CDR2 FQGNSA. Trimming took 5 bases from V and 6 from J, leaving 15 bases between them. The DNA of the CDR3 is TGTGCCAGCAGCCCTCGGACAGTCCGCGATACGCAGTATTTT. Residues: CASSPRTVRDTQYF.

There are a few counts of this clonotype. The rearrangement links TRBV29-1 to TRBJ2-3; TRBD2 is a possible D gene (6 bases). From germline, CDR1 is SQVTM and CDR2 ANQGSEA. V dropped 3 bases and J dropped 6 bases, with 16 bases sitting between them. The CDR3 totals 14 residues. For the CDR3, the DNA is TGCAGCGTTGATTTTGGCGGGACCTCGGATACGCAGTATTTT. This codes for CSVDFGGTSDTQYF.

This clonotype was observed a handful of times. The J gene is TRBJ2-1, the V gene TRBV20-1; D gene ambiguous. The germline V gene has CDR1 DFQATT and CDR2 SNEGSKA (reference sequence). V lost 0 bases, J lost 11 bases, and 11 bases lay in between. The CDR3 has 12 amino acids. The CDR3 sequence: CSARDPEAKQFF. The CDR3 DNA is TGCAGTGCTAGAGACCCCGAGGCCAAGCAGTTCTTC.

This clonotype was observed at least ten times. The chain recombines TRBV4-3 with TRBJ2-5, with no clear D. The CDR3 consists of 13 residues. V was cut by 4 bases and J by 5 bases, with 11 bases left in between. The germline CDR1 and CDR2 sequences are LGHNA and YSLEER. As DNA, the CDR3 is TGCGCCAGCAGCCCCTTGATACGGGAGACCCAGTACTTC. Translating it yields CASSPLIRETQYF.

The chain carries TRBV7-6 and TRBJ2-7; D remains ambiguous. V gave up 0 bases and J gave up 0 bases, with 9 bases separating them. The CDR3 has 15 amino acids. The germline V gene encodes CDR1 SGHVS and CDR2 FNYEAQ. CDR3: CASSLAGAVSYEQYF. CDR3 in DNA: TGTGCCAGCAGCTTAGCAGGCGCGGTCTCCTACGAGCAGTACTTC.

This clonotype was counted at least ten times. V usage is TRBV7-2 and J usage is TRBJ2-3; 8 bases align to TRBD2. In germline, CDR1 is SGHTA, CDR2 FQGNSA. The CDR3 is made up of 14 amino acids. V lost 1 base to trimming and J lost 6 bases; unmatched junction nucleotides: 3. The CDR3: CASSLGGGSDTQYF. Here the CDR3 DNA reads TGTGCCAGCAGCTTAGGCGGGGGGTCGGATACGCAGTATTTT.

This chain connects TRBV5-4 to TRBJ2-1; maybe TRBD2 (6 bases). The V end lost 9 bases, the J end lost 7 bases, and 20 bases lay between the germline ends. The CDR3 runs 14 residues. Germline V gives CDR1 SGHNT, CDR2 YYREEE (reference sequence). CDR3 sequence: CATAGGGLVNEQFF. The CDR3 DNA reads TGTGCCACCGCGGGTGGGGGGTTGGTGAATGAGCAGTTCTTC.

This clonotype was detected only a few times. The chain couples TRBV3-1 to TRBJ1-1, with a tentative D call TRBD1 (6 bases). This CDR3 spans 13 amino acids. Trimming took 4 bases from V and 10 from J, leaving 16 bases between them. CDR1 is LGHDT, CDR2 YNNKEL, per germline (reference sequence). The CDR3 is CASSLQGVSVAFF. DNA of the CDR3: TGTGCCAGCAGCCTACAGGGAGTTTCGGTAGCTTTCTTT.

As DNA, the CDR3 is TGTGCCAGCAGCCAAGAGGGGCAGGGTTGGGAGAACACTGAAGCTTTCTTT. Translating it yields CASSQEGQGWENTEAFF. V gene TRBV4-2 combines with J gene TRBJ1-1; D possibly corresponds to TRBD1 (5 bases). V was clipped by 0 bases and J by 1 base, with 15 bases between them. The CDR3 contains 17 residues. CDR1 is LGHNA, CDR2 YNFKEQ, per germline.

V and J are TRBV4-3 and TRBJ2-5; the D gene is possibly TRBD2 (5 bases). V dropped 5 bases and J dropped 3 bases, with 10 bases sitting between them. Germline-derived CDR1 and CDR2 are LGHNA and YSLEER. The CDR3 has 13 residues. CDR3 in DNA: TGCGCCAGCAGCTCAGAGGGCGAAGAGACCCAGTACTTC. It codes for CASSSEGEETQYF.

This clonotype appeared a few times. The V gene is TRBV5-1, the J gene TRBJ1-1; D perhaps matches TRBD1 (5 bases). V was clipped by 2 bases and J by 1 base, with 9 bases between them. The CDR3 length is 14 residues. The germline gives CDR1 SGHRS, CDR2 YFSETQ. DNA of the CDR3: TGCGCCAGCAGCTTCTGGGACCCGAACACTGAAGCTTTCTTT. As protein: CASSFWDPNTEAFF.